This T cell receptor beta chain was identified in a study of CD8 T cells in ankylosing spondylitis. CDR3 length: 15 amino acids. The germline V gene has CDR1 SGHTA and CDR2 FQGNSA. Trimming removed 1 base at V and 6 bases at J, with 15 bases between. Study-wide findings and caveats: The study identified a TCR beta motif of under ten highly homologous variants that appeared characteristic of ankylosing spondylitis blood.

TCRdb passed the 5' RACE reads through MiXCR, listing each CDR3 protein once. The sample records more than 300,000 distinct CDR3 sequences, around a tenth being singletons. This clonotype has ten or more counts. Its antigen remains unidentified. The sequencing sample was made of blood, either unsorted or a sorted T cell fraction (not recorded which). The TCR was taken from a female donor with ankylosing spondylitis or in good health (not recorded which). V usage is TRBV7-2 and J usage is TRBJ2-5, with D perhaps given as TRBD1 or TRBD2 (7 bases each). CDR3 residues: CASSLVQGRGQTQYF. Written as DNA, the CDR3 is TGTGCCAGCAGCTTAGTGCAGGGGAGGGGGCAGACCCAGTACTTC.